The 3 T cell receptor beta chains below all came from one sample that was sequenced in a study of T-cell memory formation after mild COVID-19. MiXCR, applied by TCRdb to the 5' RACE reads, yields one record per CDR3 protein. This sample has approximately 400,000 distinct CDR3 sequences; approximately 25% occur once, and the top ten carry roughly 8.9%. Source material: PBMCs or a T cell subset sorted from them (not recorded which). The receptor set was obtained from an adult woman who had mild COVID-19 (a few samples of this study predate the infection). Cell type and time point are not known.

This clonotype was recorded a few times. The rearrangement joins TRBV6-2 or TRBV6-3 to TRBJ2-7; 13 nucleotides align to TRBD2. Germline V gene sequence: CDR1 MNHEY, CDR2 SVGEGT. The CDR3 runs to 14 residues. V lost 5 bases to trimming and J lost 4 bases; unmatched junction nucleotides: 2. CDR3 nucleotide sequence: TGTGCCAGCAGTCGACTAGCGGGAGGATACGAGCAGTACTTC. Its translation: CASSRLAGGYEQYF.

This clonotype was recorded a few times. The chain uses TRBV9 and TRBJ1-1, with 9 bases aligning to TRBD1. V dropped 8 bases and J dropped 0; count of bases not matched to a gene: 2. The CDR3 loop spans 13 amino acids. Germline V gene data show CDR1 as SGDLS and CDR2 as YYNGEE. CDR3 DNA: TGTGCCAGTAGACAGGGGGTGAACACTGAAGCTTTCTTT. Protein product: CASRQGVNTEAFF.

The chain has TRBV20-1 and TRBJ2-7, with 8 bases that match TRBD2. Trimming cost V 2 bases and J 2 bases; bases outside gene matches: 8. The CDR3 runs to 15 residues. The germline V gene encodes CDR1 DFQATT and CDR2 SNEGSKA (reference sequence). The CDR3 DNA sequence: TGCAGTGCTAGACCTCAAGCGGGAGCCCCCTACGAGCAGTACTTC. Translated, it gives CSARPQAGAPYEQYF.